This TCR beta chain stems from a study of OX40 agonist ivuxolimab in advanced cancers. Study-level information: Under the entry rules, prior anti-PD-1, anti-PD-L1 or anti-CTLA-4 therapy was allowed, and 35% to 40% had some.

Comments on this clone: The target antigen is unknown.

Some clones are missing from TCRdb's copy, which holds only in-frame ones; the method was immunoSEQ multiplex PCR. The data show tens of thousands of clones, approximately 86% seen once. The CDR3 runs to 16 residues. Germline V lookup: CDR1 MNHEY, CDR2 SVGAGI. After removal of 4 bases from V and 4 bases from J, the junction contained 13 bases not matched to a gene. Study-wide results and limits: Dose levels from 0.1 to 3.0 mg/kg saw CD4+ and CD8+ blood T cells expand clonally by week 6.

Enrollment shut out patients with autoimmune disease history or systemic immunosuppression. Source: CD4+ or CD8+ T cells sorted from blood, taken in a trial of the OX40 agonist ivuxolimab. The genes are TRBV6-5 and TRBJ2-7, with TRBD1 identical over 7 bases. The clonotype originates from an adult with an advanced solid tumor such as melanoma, head and neck, liver or kidney cancer. CDR3 protein: CASSSGTDVGLYEQYF. CDR3 in DNA: TGTGCCAGCAGTTCCGGGACAGACGTTGGTTTGTACGAGCAGTACTTC.